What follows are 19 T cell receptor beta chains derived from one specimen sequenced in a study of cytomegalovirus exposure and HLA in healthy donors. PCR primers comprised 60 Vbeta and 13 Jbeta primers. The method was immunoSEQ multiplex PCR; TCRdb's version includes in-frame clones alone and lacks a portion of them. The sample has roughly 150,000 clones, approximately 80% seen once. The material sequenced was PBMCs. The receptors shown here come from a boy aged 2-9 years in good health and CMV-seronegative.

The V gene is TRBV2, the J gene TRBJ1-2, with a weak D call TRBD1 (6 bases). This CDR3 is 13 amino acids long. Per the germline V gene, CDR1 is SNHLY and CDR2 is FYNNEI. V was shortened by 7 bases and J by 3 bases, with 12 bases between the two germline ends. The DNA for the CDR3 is TGTGCCAGCAACAGGGAAGAATACTATGGCTACACCTTC. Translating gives CASNREEYYGYTF.

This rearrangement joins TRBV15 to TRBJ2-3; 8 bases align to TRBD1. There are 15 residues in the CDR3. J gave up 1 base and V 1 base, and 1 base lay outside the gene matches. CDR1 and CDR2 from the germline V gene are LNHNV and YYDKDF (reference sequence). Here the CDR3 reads CATSRVTGGTDTQYF. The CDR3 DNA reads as TGTGCCACCAGCAGAGTGACAGGGGGCACAGATACGCAGTATTTT.

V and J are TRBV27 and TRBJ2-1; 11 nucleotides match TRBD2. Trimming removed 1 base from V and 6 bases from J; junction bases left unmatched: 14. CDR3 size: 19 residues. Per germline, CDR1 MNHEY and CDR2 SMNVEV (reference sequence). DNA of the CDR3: TGTGCCAGCAGTTTATTGGTAGGTCGGGGACTAGCGGTGCTCAATGAGCAGTTCTTC. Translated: CASSLLVGRGLAVLNEQFF.

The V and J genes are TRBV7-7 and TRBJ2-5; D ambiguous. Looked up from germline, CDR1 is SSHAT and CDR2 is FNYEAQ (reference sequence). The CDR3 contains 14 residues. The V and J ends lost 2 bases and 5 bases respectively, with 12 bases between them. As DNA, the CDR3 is TGTGCCAGCAGCTTACCGGGTGCGAGGGAGACCCAGTACTTC. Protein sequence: CASSLPGARETQYF.

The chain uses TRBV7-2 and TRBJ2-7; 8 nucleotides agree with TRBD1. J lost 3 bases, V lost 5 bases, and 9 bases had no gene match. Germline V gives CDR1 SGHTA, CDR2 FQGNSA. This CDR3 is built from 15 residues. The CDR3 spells CASSKTSGGVYEQYF. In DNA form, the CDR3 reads TGTGCCAGCAGCAAAACCTCAGGGGGCGTCTACGAGCAGTACTTC.

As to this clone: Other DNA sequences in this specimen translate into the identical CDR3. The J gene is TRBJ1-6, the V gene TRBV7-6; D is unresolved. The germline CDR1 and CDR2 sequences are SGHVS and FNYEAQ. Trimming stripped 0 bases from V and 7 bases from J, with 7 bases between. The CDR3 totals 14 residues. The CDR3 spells CASSLAGENSPLHF. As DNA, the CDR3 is TGTGCCAGCAGCTTAGCGGGAGAAAATTCACCCCTCCACTTT.

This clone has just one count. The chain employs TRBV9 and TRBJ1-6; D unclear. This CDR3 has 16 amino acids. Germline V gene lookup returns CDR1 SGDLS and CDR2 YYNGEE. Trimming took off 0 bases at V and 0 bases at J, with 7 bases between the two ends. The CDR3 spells CASSVGRSSYNSPLHF. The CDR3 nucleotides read TGTGCCAGCAGCGTAGGACGGAGCTCCTATAATTCACCCCTCCACTTT.

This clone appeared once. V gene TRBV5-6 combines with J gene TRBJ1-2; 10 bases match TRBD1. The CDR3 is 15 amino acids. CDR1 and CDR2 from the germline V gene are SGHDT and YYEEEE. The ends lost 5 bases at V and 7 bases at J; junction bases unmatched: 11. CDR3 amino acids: CASRRPGTGVAGYTF. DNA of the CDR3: TGTGCCAGCAGACGTCCCGGGACAGGGGTTGCTGGCTACACCTTC. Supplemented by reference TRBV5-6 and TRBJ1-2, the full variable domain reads DAGVTQSPTHLIKTRGQQVTLRCSPKSGHDTVSWYQQALGQGPQFIFQYYEEEERQRGNFPDRFSGHQFPNYSSELNVNALLLGDSALYLCASRRPGTGVAGYTFGSGTRLTVV.

In DNA, the CDR3 is TGTGCCAGCAGCCTGAACTCCCGGTCTACTGGGACCCAGTACTTC. It encodes CASSLNSRSTGTQYF. The genes are TRBV5-5 and TRBJ2-5; no firm D call. The ends were cut back, 4 bases at V and 7 bases at J, with 20 bases in the middle. The length of the CDR3 is 15 residues. Germline V gives CDR1 SGHKS, CDR2 YYEKEE (reference sequence).

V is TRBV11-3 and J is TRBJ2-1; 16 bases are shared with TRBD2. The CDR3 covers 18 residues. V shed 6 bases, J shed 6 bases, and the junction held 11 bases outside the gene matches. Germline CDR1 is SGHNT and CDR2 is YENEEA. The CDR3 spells CASSQQGLAGGPRNEQFF. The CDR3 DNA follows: TGTGCCAGCAGTCAACAGGGACTAGCGGGAGGGCCTCGCAATGAGCAGTTCTTC.

The CDR3 loop reads CASSNNRGRGTEAFF. In nucleotides, the CDR3 is TGTGCCAGCAGCAACAACAGGGGGCGCGGCACTGAAGCTTTCTTT. The chain links TRBV5-5 to TRBJ1-1, with 9 bases lining up with TRBD1. Losses at the gene ends were 4 bases for V and 4 bases for J; bases not matched to a gene: 8. The CDR3 is 15 residues long. Germline V CDR1 and CDR2: SGHKS, YYEKEE (reference sequence).

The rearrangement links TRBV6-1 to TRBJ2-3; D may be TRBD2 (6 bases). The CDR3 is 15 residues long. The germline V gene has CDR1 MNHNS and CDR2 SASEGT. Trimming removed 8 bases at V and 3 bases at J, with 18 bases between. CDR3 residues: CASQHKTGATDTQYF. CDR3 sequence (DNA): TGTGCCAGCCAACATAAGACGGGAGCAACAGATACGCAGTATTTT.

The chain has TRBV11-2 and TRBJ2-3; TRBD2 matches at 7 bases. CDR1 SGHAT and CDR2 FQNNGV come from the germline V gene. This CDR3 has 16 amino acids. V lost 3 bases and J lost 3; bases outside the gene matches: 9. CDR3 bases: TGTGCCAGCAGCTTTCTAGCGGCCGGTCGTACAGATACGCAGTATTTT. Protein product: CASSFLAAGRTDTQYF.

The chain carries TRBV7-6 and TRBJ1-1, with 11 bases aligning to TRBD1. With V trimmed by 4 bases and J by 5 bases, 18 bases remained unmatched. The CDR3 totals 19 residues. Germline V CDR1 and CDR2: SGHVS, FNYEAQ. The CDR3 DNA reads TGTGCCAGCAGCTCCCTAGTCCGTGGGACAGGGGGGTGGGGGACTGAAGCTTTCTTT. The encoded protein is CASSSLVRGTGGWGTEAFF.

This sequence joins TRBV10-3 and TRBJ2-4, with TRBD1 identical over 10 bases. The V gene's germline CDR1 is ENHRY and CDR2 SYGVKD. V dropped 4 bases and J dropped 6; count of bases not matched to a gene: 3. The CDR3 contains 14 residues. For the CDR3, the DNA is TGTGCCATCAGTGGACAGGGGGCTGGAAACATTCAGTACTTC. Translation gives CAISGQGAGNIQYF.

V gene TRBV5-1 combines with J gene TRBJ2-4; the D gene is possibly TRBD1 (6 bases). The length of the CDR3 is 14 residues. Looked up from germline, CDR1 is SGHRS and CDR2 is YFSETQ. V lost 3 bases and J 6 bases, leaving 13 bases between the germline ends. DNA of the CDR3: TGCGCCAGCAGCTCCGGGACACCTAGAAACATTCAGTACTTC. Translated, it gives CASSSGTPRNIQYF.

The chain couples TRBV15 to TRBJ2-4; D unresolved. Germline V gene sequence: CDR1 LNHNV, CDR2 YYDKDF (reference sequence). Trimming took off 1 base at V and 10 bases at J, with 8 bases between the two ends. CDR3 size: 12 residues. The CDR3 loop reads CATSRVKEIQYF. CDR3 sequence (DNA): TGTGCCACCAGCAGAGTGAAGGAGATTCAGTACTTC.

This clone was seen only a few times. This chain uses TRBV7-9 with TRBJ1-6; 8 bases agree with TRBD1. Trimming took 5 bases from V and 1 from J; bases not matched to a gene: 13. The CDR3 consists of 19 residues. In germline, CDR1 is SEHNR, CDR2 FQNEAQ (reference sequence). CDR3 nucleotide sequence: TGTGCCAGCAGCCCCCGTGGCAGGGGGCTGTCGTCCTATAATTCACCCCTCCACTTT. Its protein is CASSPRGRGLSSYNSPLHF.

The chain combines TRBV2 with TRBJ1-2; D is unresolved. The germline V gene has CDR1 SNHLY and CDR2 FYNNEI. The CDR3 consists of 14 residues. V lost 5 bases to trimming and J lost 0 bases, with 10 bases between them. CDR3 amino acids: CASSQDLANYGYTF. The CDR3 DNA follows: TGTGCCAGCAGTCAGGACTTAGCTAACTATGGCTACACCTTC.